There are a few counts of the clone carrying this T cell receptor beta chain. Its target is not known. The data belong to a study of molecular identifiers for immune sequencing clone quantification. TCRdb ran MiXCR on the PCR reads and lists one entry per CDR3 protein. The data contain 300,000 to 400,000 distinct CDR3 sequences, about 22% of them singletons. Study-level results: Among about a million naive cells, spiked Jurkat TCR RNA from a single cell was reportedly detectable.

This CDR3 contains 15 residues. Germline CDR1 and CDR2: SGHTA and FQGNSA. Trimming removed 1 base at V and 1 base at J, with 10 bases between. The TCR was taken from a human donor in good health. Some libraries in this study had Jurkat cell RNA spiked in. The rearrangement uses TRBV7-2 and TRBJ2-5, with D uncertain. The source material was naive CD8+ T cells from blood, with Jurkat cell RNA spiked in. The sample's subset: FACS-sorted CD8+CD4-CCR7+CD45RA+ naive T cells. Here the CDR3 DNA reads TGTGCCAGCAGCTTAGTAAGGGCAGCCCAAGAGACCCAGTACTTC. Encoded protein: CASSLVRAAQETQYF.